The next 4 T cell receptor beta chains were all read from a single sample in a study of shared clonotypes between healthy human individuals. The data were produced by immunoSEQ multiplex PCR, yet TCRdb's version contains in-frame clones alone and is incomplete. Of nearly 1 million clones listed, approximately 80% are singletons. Specimen: memory CD4+ T cells sorted from blood. Indicated subset: CD45RA-negative fraction. The receptors stem from a man aged 18 to 35 in good health.

The chain combines TRBV14 with TRBJ1-3; D gene ambiguous. This CDR3 region has 15 residues. Germline CDR1 is SGHDN and CDR2 is FVKESK. Trimming removed 3 bases from V and 1 base from J, with 10 bases in between. The CDR3 sequence is CASSQNSGSGNTIYF. CDR3 DNA sequence: TGTGCCAGCAGCCAGAATTCAGGTTCTGGAAACACCATATATTTT.

The rearrangement joins TRBV30 to TRBJ2-3, with 9 bases identical to TRBD1. Per germline, CDR1 GTSNPN and CDR2 SVGIG (reference sequence). V was clipped by 1 base and J by 0 bases; unmatched bases: 14. This CDR3 comprises 19 residues. The CDR3 here is CAWSAGTGIGGASTDTQYF. The CDR3 nucleotides read TGTGCCTGGAGTGCCGGGACAGGGATAGGGGGGGCTAGCACAGATACGCAGTATTTT.

Concerning this clone itself: Other DNA sequences in the same sample also yield this CDR3. The DNA for the CDR3 is TGCGCCAGCAGTCGGGGGGGCACAGATACGCAGTATTTT. Its translation is CASSRGGTDTQYF. The rearrangement uses TRBV5-1 and TRBJ2-3, with 7 bases identical to TRBD2. The length of the CDR3 is 13 residues. The V segment lost 5 bases and the J segment 1 base; nucleotides outside the gene matches: 1. CDR1 and CDR2 (germline): SGHRS, YFSETQ. The complete variable domain, with remaining parts taken from reference TRBV5-1 and TRBJ2-3, reads KAGVTQTPRYLIKTRGQQVTLSCSPISGHRSVSWYQQTPGQGLQFLFEYFSETQRNKGNFPGRFSGRQFSNSRSEMNVSTLELGDSALYLCASSRGGTDTQYFGPGTRLTVL.

Concerning this clone itself: A far larger clone lies a single base away; this is likely a read error. The V call is TRBV28, the J call TRBJ1-1; unclear D gene. The CDR3 totals 13 residues. Germline CDR1 reads MDHEN; CDR2 reads SYDVKM. Trimming took 3 bases from V and 1 from J, leaving 6 bases between them. CDR3 DNA: TGTGCCAGCAGTTTTTCAGGGAACACTGAAGCTTTCTTT. Its translation is CASSFSGNTEAFF.